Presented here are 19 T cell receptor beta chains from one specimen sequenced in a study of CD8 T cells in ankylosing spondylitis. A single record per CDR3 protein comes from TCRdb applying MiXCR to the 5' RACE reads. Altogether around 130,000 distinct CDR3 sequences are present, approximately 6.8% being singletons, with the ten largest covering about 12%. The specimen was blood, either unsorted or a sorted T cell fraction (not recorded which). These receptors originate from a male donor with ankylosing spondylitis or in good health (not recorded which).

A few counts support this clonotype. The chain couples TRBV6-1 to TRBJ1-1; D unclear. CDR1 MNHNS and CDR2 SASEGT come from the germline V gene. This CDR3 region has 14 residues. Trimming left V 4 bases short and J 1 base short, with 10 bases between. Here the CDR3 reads CASSVLRGNTEAFF. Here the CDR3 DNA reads TGTGCCAGCAGTGTGTTACGGGGGAACACTGAAGCTTTCTTT.

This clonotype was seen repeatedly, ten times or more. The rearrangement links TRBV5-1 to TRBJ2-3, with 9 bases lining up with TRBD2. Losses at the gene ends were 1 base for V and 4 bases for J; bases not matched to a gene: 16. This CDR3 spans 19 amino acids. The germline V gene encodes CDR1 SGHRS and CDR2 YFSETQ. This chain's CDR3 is CASSLSLFSAGGPPDTQYF. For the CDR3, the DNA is TGCGCCAGCAGCTTGTCTCTTTTCTCGGCGGGAGGGCCCCCAGATACGCAGTATTTT.

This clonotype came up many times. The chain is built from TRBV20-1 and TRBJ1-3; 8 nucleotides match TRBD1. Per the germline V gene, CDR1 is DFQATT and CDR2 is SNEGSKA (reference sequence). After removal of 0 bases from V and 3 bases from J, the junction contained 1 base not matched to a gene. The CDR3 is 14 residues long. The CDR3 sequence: CSARETGVGNTIYF. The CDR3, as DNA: TGCAGTGCTAGAGAGACAGGGGTTGGAAACACCATATATTTT.

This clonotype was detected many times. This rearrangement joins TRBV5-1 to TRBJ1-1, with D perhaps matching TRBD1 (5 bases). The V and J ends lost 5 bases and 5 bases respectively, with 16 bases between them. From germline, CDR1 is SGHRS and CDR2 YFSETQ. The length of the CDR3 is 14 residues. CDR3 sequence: CASRRDQGRTEAFF. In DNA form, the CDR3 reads TGCGCCAGCAGAAGAGACCAGGGAAGGACTGAAGCTTTCTTT.

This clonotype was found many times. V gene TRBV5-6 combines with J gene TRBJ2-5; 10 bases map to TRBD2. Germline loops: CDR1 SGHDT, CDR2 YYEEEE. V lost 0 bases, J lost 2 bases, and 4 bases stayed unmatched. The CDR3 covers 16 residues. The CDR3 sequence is CASSLETSGLQETQYF. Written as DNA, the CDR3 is TGTGCCAGCAGCTTGGAGACTAGCGGGTTACAAGAGACCCAGTACTTC.

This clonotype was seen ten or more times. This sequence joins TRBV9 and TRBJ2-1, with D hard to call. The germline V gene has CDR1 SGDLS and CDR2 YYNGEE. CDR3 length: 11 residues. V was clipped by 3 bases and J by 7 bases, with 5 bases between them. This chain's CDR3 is CASSATNEQFF. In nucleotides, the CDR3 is TGTGCCAGCAGCGCAACAAATGAGCAGTTCTTC.

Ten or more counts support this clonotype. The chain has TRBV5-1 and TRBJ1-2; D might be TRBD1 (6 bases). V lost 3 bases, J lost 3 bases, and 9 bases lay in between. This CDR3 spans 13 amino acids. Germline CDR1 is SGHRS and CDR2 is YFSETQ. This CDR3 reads CASSSRGDYGYTF. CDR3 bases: TGCGCCAGCAGCTCCAGGGGCGACTATGGCTACACCTTC.

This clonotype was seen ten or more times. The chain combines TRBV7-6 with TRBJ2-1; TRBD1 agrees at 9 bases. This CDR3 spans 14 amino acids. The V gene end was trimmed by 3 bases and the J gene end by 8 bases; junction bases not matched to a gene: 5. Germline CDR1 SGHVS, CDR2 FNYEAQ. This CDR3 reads CASSLGTGIHEQFF. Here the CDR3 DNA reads TGTGCCAGCAGCTTGGGGACAGGGATCCATGAGCAGTTCTTC.

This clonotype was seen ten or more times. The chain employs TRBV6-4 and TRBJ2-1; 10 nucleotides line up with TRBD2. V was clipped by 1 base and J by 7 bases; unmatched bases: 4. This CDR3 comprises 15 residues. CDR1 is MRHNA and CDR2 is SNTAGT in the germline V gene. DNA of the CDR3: TGTGCCAGCAGTGACTTAGCGGGGGGTAGGAATGAGCAGTTCTTC. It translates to CASSDLAGGRNEQFF.

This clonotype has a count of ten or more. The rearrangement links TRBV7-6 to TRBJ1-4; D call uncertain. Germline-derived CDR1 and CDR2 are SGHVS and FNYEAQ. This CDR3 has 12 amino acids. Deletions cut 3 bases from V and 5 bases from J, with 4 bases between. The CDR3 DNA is TGTGCCAGCAGCTTTTCCAATGAAAAACTGTTTTTT. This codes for CASSFSNEKLFF.

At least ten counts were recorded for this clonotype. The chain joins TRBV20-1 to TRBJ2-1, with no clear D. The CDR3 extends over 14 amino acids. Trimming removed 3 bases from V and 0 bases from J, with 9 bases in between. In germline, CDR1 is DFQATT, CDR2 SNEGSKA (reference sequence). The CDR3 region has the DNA TGCAGTGCTAGTGGCTTGAGCTCCTACAATGAGCAGTTCTTC. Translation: CSASGLSSYNEQFF.

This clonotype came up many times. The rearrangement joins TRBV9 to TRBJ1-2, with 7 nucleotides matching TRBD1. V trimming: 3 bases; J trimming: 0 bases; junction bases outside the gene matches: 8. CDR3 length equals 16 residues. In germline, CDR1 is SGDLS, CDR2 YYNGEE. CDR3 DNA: TGTGCCAGCAGCGCACTGACAGGGAGGTCTAACTATGGCTACACCTTC. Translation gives CASSALTGRSNYGYTF.

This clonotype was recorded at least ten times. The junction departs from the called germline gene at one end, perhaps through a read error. The CDR3 here is CSARDRRHLYLRSF. The CDR3 DNA follows: TGCAGTGCTAGAGATCGAAGGCACCTCTACCTCCGAAGCTTT. V usage is TRBV20-1 and J usage is TRBJ1-1; the D is unclear. The CDR3 runs to 14 residues. The V gene's germline CDR1 is DFQATT and CDR2 SNEGSKA (reference sequence).

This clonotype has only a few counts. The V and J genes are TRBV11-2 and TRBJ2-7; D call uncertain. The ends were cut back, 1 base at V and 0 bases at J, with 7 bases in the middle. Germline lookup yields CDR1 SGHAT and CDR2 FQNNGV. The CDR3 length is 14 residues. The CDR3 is CASSLGLGSYEQYF. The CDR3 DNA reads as TGTGCCAGCAGCTTAGGGCTAGGCTCCTACGAGCAGTACTTC.

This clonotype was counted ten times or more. This chain's CDR3 is CASSVDPGGNTEAFF. The CDR3 coding sequence is TGCGCCAGCAGCGTGGACCCAGGGGGGAACACTGAAGCTTTCTTT. V usage is TRBV5-1 and J usage is TRBJ1-1, with 7 positions matching TRBD1. The trim removed 4 bases at V and 1 base at J, leaving 7 bases unmatched. CDR3 length: 15 amino acids. The germline V gene encodes CDR1 SGHRS and CDR2 YFSETQ.

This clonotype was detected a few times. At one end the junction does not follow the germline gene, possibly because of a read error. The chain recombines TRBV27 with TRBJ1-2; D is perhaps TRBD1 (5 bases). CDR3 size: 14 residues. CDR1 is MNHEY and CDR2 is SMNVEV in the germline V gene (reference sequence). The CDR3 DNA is TGTGCCAGCAGTATATCGGGACGGATCTATGGCTACACCTTC. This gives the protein CASSISGRIYGYTF.

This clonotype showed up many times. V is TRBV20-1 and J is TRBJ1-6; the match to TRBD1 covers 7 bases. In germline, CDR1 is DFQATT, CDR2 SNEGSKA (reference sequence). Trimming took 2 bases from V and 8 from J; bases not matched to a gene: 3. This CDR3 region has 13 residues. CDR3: CSARRQGDSPLHF. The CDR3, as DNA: TGCAGTGCTAGACGTCAGGGGGATTCACCCCTCCACTTT.

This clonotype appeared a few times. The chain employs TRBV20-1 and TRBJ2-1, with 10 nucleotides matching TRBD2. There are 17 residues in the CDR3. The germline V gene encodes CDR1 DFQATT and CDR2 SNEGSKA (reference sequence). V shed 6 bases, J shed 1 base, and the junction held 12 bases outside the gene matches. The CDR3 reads CSAWTETSGLSYNEQFF. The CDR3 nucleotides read TGCAGTGCCTGGACCGAGACTAGCGGGCTTTCCTACAATGAGCAGTTCTTC.

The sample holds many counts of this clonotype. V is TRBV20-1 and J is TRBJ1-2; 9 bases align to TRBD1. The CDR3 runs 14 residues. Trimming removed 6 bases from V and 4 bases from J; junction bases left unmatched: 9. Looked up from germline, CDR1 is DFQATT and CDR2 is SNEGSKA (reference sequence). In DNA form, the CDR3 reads TGCAGTGCAATTCCCCGGGACAGGGTCTATGGCTACACCTTC. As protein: CSAIPRDRVYGYTF.